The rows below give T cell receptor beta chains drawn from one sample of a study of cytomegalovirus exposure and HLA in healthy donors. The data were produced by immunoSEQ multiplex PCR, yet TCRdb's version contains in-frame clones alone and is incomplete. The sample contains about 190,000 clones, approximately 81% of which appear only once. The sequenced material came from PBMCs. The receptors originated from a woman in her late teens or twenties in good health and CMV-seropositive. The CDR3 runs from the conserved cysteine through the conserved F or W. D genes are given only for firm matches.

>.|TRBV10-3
CAISGREPNTEAFF
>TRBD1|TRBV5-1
CASSPDRVYNEQFF
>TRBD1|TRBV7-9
CASSRGTVNTEAFF
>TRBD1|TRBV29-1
CSGGGQGVNEQYF
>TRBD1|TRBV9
CASSGQGAPGNTIYF
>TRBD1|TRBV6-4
CARTLGQGF
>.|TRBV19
CASSIAGNQPQHF
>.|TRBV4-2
CASSQGGGGIVLF
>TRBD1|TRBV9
CASSAPGQGGSWGTEAFF
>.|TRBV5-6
CASSLQPPGSPLHF
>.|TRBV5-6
CASSLFRPTEDAHHF
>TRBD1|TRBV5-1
CASSLGDSYNEQFF
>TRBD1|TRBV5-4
CASRGDRNNNEQFF
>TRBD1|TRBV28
CASSLQGANTEAFF
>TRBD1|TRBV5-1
CASSLTGDTEAFF
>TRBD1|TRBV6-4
CASSDSNRGFGYTF
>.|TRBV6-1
CASSDGRLTEAFF
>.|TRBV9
CASSPSGVADTQYF
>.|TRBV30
CAWSSLNTEAFF
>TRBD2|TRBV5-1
CASSSPIRRGGTDTQYF
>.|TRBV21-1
CASSRRGGYGYTF
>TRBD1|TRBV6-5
CASSRDRSYGYTF
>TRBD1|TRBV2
CASSYRGHTSLENTIYF
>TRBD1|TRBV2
CAIQGKQGPRGSEQFF
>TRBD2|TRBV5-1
CASSLFTSGGSSSYEQYF
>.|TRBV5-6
CASSLPEGVSPLHF
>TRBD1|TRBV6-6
CASSSKTGRDKKLFF
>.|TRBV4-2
CASSQVDSQGYTF
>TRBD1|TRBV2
CAVRQGSSSYNEQFF
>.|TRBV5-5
CASSLSLGESEKLFF
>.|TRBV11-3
CASSLVSLSPLHF
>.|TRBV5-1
CASTVTGSSYNEQFF
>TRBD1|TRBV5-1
CASSLTGVTEAFF
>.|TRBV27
CASSLSSVGGEQFF
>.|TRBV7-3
CASSLTSAQRGTQYF
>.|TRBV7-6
CASSLGTGINQPQHF
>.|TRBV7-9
CASSYSGTEGTQYF
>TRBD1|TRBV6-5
CASSYWAGGGYTF
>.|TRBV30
CARGSLSGNTIYF
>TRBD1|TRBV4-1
CASRPGQGVSPLHF
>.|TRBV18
CASSPPASGQETQYF
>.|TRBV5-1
CASRGLDISTGELFF
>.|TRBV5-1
CASSLDMQMNSPLHF
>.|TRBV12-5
CAKPRENTEAFF
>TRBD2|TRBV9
CASSATGLAETQYF
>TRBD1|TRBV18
CASSPPETGLGYTF
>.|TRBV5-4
CASSLGTNSYEQYF
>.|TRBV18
CASSRASTNEKLFF
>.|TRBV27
CASSSGVAYEQYF